Below are 29 T cell receptor beta chains sequenced from a single sample in a study of T cell repertoires in cytomegalovirus infection (dated by TCRdb to about 2019). TCRdb records Illumina HiSeq 1500 as the sequencer. The raw public reads went through TCRdb reprocessing: fastp at Q25, MiXCR clone calling, in-frame beta chains kept. Every CDR3 protein is listed once, alongside the most common genes and DNA of its rows. In this sample the table shows about 220,000 distinct CDR3 sequences, around 40% of which occur a single time. The top ten hold roughly three fifths of the sample. Explained via the paper, the treatment or condition label denotes: in vitro stimulation with specific CMV peptide epitopes to enrich CMV-specific T cells. No antigen has been assigned to these receptors. Sequencing was performed on CD8+ T cells from cultured PBMCs, taken from culture after CMV antigen stimulation. The receptors were gathered from a human donor in good health (CMV status not recorded). Some clones in this sample may be carry-over from other donors' samples.

This clonotype was observed a few times. The CDR3 coding sequence is TGTGCCAGCAGTGACTACGGAGGGGCTTTCACTGAAGCTTTCTTT. Encoded protein: CASSDYGGAFTEAFF. J is TRBJ1-1 and V is TRBV12-3 or TRBV12-4, with D tentatively TRBD1 (5 bases). CDR3 length: 15 amino acids. V was pared by 5 bases and J by 4 bases, with 17 bases between.

This chain uses TRBV6-5 with TRBJ2-7, with TRBD2 matching 7 bases. CDR3 length: 16 residues. The V segment lost 2 bases and the J segment 6 bases; nucleotides outside the gene matches: 13. Germline V gene data show CDR1 as MNHEY and CDR2 as SVGAGI. Written as DNA, the CDR3 is TGTGCCAGCAGTTACAGTTCGGGGGAGGGTACTTCCGAGCAGTACTTC. As protein: CASSYSSGEGTSEQYF.

This chain connects TRBV4-2 to TRBJ1-1, with TRBD1 as a possible D gene (5 bases). This CDR3 spans 15 amino acids. Germline CDR1 and CDR2: LGHNA and YNFKEQ. The V end lost 0 bases, the J end lost 0 bases, and 8 bases lay between the germline ends. The CDR3 spells CASSQDWDLNTEAFF. CDR3 sequence (DNA): TGTGCCAGCAGCCAAGATTGGGACCTGAACACTGAAGCTTTCTTT.

This clonotype was found a few times. The chain joins TRBV27 to TRBJ2-3; unclear D gene. The CDR3 spans 14 residues. V gave up 5 bases and J gave up 5 bases, with 14 bases separating them. CDR1 is MNHEY and CDR2 is SMNVEV in the germline V gene (reference sequence). The CDR3 nucleotides are TGTGCCAGCAGTCAAGGACGGCCGCTAGATACGCAGTATTTT. Translated, it gives CASSQGRPLDTQYF.

The chain has TRBV7-3 and TRBJ2-3; D perhaps matches TRBD1 (5 bases). This CDR3 is 14 amino acids long. With 1 base removed from V and 1 base from J, the gap between germline ends came to 6 bases. Germline lookup yields CDR1 SGHTA and CDR2 FQGTGA. DNA of the CDR3: TGTGCCAGCAGCTTAAAAGGGGGCACAGATACGCAGTATTTT. Translated: CASSLKGGTDTQYF.

The CDR3 DNA sequence: TGTGCCAGCAGCTATCTAAATGAGCAGTTCTTC. Translation: CASSYLNEQFF. The chain employs TRBV27 and TRBJ2-1; no clear D. CDR1 MNHEY and CDR2 SMNVEV come from the germline V gene (reference sequence). Trimming took off 6 bases at V and 7 bases at J, with 7 bases between the two ends. The CDR3 loop spans 11 amino acids.

The rearrangement joins TRBV28 to TRBJ1-6; 9 bases agree with TRBD1. This CDR3 is 15 amino acids long. Trimming at V came to 6 bases and at J to 8 bases, leaving 8 bases not matched to a gene. Germline V gene data show CDR1 as MDHEN and CDR2 as SYDVKM. This chain's CDR3 is CASSEPGQGHSPLHF. For the CDR3, the DNA is TGTGCCAGCAGCGAGCCGGGACAGGGCCATTCACCCCTCCACTTT.

This chain connects TRBV11-2 to TRBJ2-1; 9 nucleotides match TRBD2. The CDR3 is 15 residues long. V shed 1 base, J shed 7 bases, and the junction held 5 bases outside the gene matches. From germline, CDR1 is SGHAT and CDR2 FQNNGV. The CDR3 reads CASSLATSGKNEQFF. The CDR3 DNA is TGTGCCAGCAGCTTAGCGACTAGCGGTAAAAATGAGCAGTTCTTC.

The CDR3 loop reads CASSFSGGAAGELFF. The DNA for the CDR3 is TGTGCCAGCAGCTTTAGCGGGGGGGCTGCCGGGGAGCTGTTTTTT. The chain has TRBV7-8 and TRBJ2-2, with TRBD2 matching 11 bases. CDR1 is SGHVS, CDR2 FQNEAQ, per germline. This CDR3 has 15 amino acids. Trimming at V came to 3 bases and at J to 6 bases, leaving 3 bases not matched to a gene.

The chain has TRBV2 and TRBJ2-7; TRBD1 aligns across 11 bases. V lost 6 bases and J lost 4; bases outside the gene matches: 20. Germline V gene lookup returns CDR1 SNHLY and CDR2 FYNNEI. The CDR3 runs to 19 residues. DNA for the CDR3: TGTGCCAGCAGCGTATACCCTAGCGGGACAGGGGGTGAACTTTACGAGCAGTACTTC. It translates to CASSVYPSGTGGELYEQYF.

This clonotype showed up just a few times. The chain employs TRBV7-6 and TRBJ2-1; D may be TRBD1 or TRBD2 (5 bases each). This CDR3 comprises 16 residues. Germline-derived CDR1 and CDR2 are SGHVS and FNYEAQ. Trimming cost V 1 base and J 3 bases, with 13 bases left between them. CDR3 residues: CASSLVLGDYYNEQFF. In DNA form, the CDR3 reads TGTGCCAGCAGCTTAGTTTTGGGGGATTACTACAATGAGCAGTTCTTC.

The chain recombines TRBV13 with TRBJ2-7; 12 bases agree with TRBD2. Germline V gene lookup returns CDR1 PRHDT and CDR2 FYEKMQ (reference sequence). Trimming removed 4 bases from V and 6 bases from J; junction bases left unmatched: 13. The CDR3 has 17 amino acids. The CDR3, as DNA: TGTGCCAGCAGCTCTCGACTAGCGGGGGACCCTCATGTCGAGCAGTACTTC. Amino acid sequence: CASSSRLAGDPHVEQYF. The full variable domain, with the rest looked up from reference TRBV13 and TRBJ2-7, is AAGVIQSPRHLIKEKRETATLKCYPIPRHDTVYWYQQGPGQDPQFLISFYEKMQSDKGSIPDRFSAQQFSDYHSELNMSSLELGDSALYFCASSSRLAGDPHVEQYFGPGTRLTVT.

The chain has TRBV12-3 or TRBV12-4 and TRBJ1-2; D gene uncertain. Trimming stripped 0 bases from V and 6 bases from J, with 11 bases between. CDR3 length: 14 amino acids. DNA for the CDR3: TGTGCCAGCAGTTTAGCCCCGGGGAAGCATGGCTACACCTTC. Translated, it gives CASSLAPGKHGYTF.

This clonotype was observed a few times. This chain joins TRBV19 and TRBJ2-3, with a tentative D call TRBD2 (5 bases). This CDR3 contains 15 residues. Trimming cost V 10 bases and J 2 bases, with 19 bases left between them. CDR1 and CDR2 (germline): LNHDA, SQIVND (reference sequence). CDR3 nucleotide sequence: TGTGCCACCGCTTCGGAGCGGCTCTCCACAGATACGCAGTATTTT. Translated: CATASERLSTDTQYF.

This chain joins TRBV20-1 and TRBJ1-2, with D perhaps matching TRBD1 (6 bases). CDR3 size: 13 residues. V dropped 0 bases and J dropped 8 bases, with 13 bases sitting between them. Germline loops: CDR1 DFQATT, CDR2 SNEGSKA (reference sequence). The CDR3 spells CSAREQGLRGYTF. The CDR3 bases are TGCAGTGCTAGAGAACAGGGCCTAAGGGGCTACACCTTC.

This clonotype was detected only a few times. V is TRBV11-1 and J is TRBJ2-7, with a possible D match to TRBD1 (6 bases). The germline gives CDR1 SGHAT, CDR2 FQDESV (reference sequence). V was shortened by 4 bases and J by 3 bases, with 10 bases between the two germline ends. The CDR3 runs to 13 residues. CDR3 protein: CASSSGVSYEQYF. CDR3 bases: TGTGCCAGCAGCTCAGGGGTTAGCTACGAGCAGTACTTC.

The chain carries TRBV19 and TRBJ1-1; a weak D match, TRBD1 (6 bases). Germline CDR1 is LNHDA and CDR2 is SQIVND (reference sequence). CDR3 length: 15 residues. Trimming removed 11 bases from V and 0 bases from J, with 19 bases in between. The DNA of the CDR3 is TGTGCCCTTCGGACAGAAAGGGGGATGAACACTGAAGCTTTCTTT. As protein: CALRTERGMNTEAFF.

The CDR3 nucleotides read TGTGCCAGCAGTTTCGTCGGGGGGACTGAAGCTTTCTTT. As protein: CASSFVGGTEAFF. The chain has TRBV28 and TRBJ1-1; D possibly corresponds to TRBD1 (5 bases). Germline CDR1 is MDHEN and CDR2 is SYDVKM. This CDR3 has 13 residues. The germline V and J ends were trimmed by 3 bases and 5 bases, with 10 bases remaining between them. The variable domain in full, with the rest retrieved from reference TRBV28 and TRBJ1-1, is DVKVTQSSRYLVKRTGEKVFLECVQDMDHENMFWYRQDPGLGLRLIYFSYDVKMKEKGDIPEGYSVSREKKERFSLILESASTNQTSMYLCASSFVGGTEAFFGQGTRLTVV.

This sequence joins TRBV12-3 or TRBV12-4 and TRBJ2-2; D unresolved. CDR3 size: 16 residues. Trimming pared 3 bases from V and 1 base from J, leaving 12 bases between. For the CDR3, the DNA is TGTGCCAGCAGTTTCCCCGACACCCTGAACACCGGGGAGCTGTTTTTT. Translated: CASSFPDTLNTGELFF.

This clonotype occurred a few times. The rearrangement uses TRBV7-9 and TRBJ1-2; D gene unclear. Per the germline V gene, CDR1 is SEHNR and CDR2 is FQNEAQ (reference sequence). The CDR3 loop spans 12 amino acids. V was cut by 5 bases and J by 1 base, with 5 bases left in between. The CDR3 DNA is TGTGCCAGCAGCATGGATAACTATGGCTACACCTTC. This gives the protein CASSMDNYGYTF.

The J gene is TRBJ1-2, the V gene TRBV5-6, with 10 bases fitting TRBD1. Germline CDR1 and CDR2: SGHDT and YYEEEE. The CDR3 is 14 amino acids. J was trimmed by 8 bases and V by 3 bases; bases with no gene match: 7. CDR3 region: CASSWGTGDFGYTF. CDR3 DNA: TGTGCCAGCAGCTGGGGGACAGGGGACTTCGGCTACACCTTC.

CDR3 sequence reads: CASSPGYGELFF. The DNA for the CDR3 is TGTGCCAGCAGCCCCGGGTACGGGGAGCTGTTTTTT. The chain carries TRBV7-4 and TRBJ2-2; no clear D gene. The V end lost 5 bases, the J end lost 7 bases, and 8 bases lay between the germline ends. CDR3 length equals 12 residues. Germline CDR1 is SGHVT and CDR2 is SQSDAQ.

The J gene is TRBJ2-1, the V gene TRBV5-6; D is ambiguous. Germline V gene lookup returns CDR1 SGHDT and CDR2 YYEEEE. Trimming shortened V by 4 bases and J by 10 bases, and 12 bases separated the two germline ends. The CDR3 consists of 12 residues. The CDR3 is CASSVRWPEQFF. The CDR3 nucleotides are TGTGCCAGCAGCGTAAGATGGCCCGAGCAGTTCTTC.

This chain joins TRBV27 and TRBJ2-7; 8 nucleotides agree with TRBD1. Germline V gene sequence: CDR1 MNHEY, CDR2 SMNVEV (reference sequence). Losses at the gene ends were 4 bases for V and 7 bases for J; bases not matched to a gene: 9. The CDR3 runs to 14 residues. In DNA form, the CDR3 reads TGTGCCAGCAGTTCCTACCAGGGGGCGAAGGAGCAGTACTTC. It codes for CASSSYQGAKEQYF.

This clonotype was seen only a few times. This rearrangement joins TRBV12-3 or TRBV12-4 to TRBJ2-3; D uncertain. Trimming shortened V by 3 bases and J by 4 bases, and 11 bases separated the two germline ends. The CDR3 extends over 14 amino acids. CDR3 amino acids: CASSFSGEPDTQYF. The CDR3 coding sequence is TGTGCCAGCAGTTTCTCGGGCGAGCCAGATACGCAGTATTTT.

This chain links TRBV27 with TRBJ1-1, with TRBD1 as a possible D gene (6 bases). Trimming removed 6 bases from V and 5 bases from J, with 10 bases in between. This CDR3 has 12 residues. CDR1 is MNHEY and CDR2 is SMNVEV in the germline V gene (reference sequence). The CDR3 sequence: CASREGGTEAFF. CDR3 sequence (DNA): TGTGCCAGCAGGGAGGGGGGAACTGAAGCTTTCTTT.

The V gene is TRBV7-6, the J gene TRBJ2-1; the D call may be TRBD1 or TRBD2 (6 bases each). CDR3 length equals 15 residues. Deletions cut 3 bases from V and 6 bases from J, with 15 bases between. CDR1 and CDR2 from the germline V gene are SGHVS and FNYEAQ. CDR3 region: CASSFTEGVINEQFF. The CDR3 DNA sequence: TGTGCCAGCAGCTTCACGGAGGGGGTAATCAATGAGCAGTTCTTC. Variable domain in full (rest from reference TRBV7-6 and TRBJ2-1): GAGVSQSPRYKVTKRGQDVALRCDPISGHVSLYWYRQALGQGPEFLTYFNYEAQQDKSGLPNDRFSAERPEGSISTLTIQRTEQRDSAMYRCASSFTEGVINEQFFGPGTRLTVL.

The table lists this clonotype with a count of one. The rearrangement links TRBV20-1 to TRBJ2-1; 10 bases match TRBD2. Looked up from germline, CDR1 is DFQATT and CDR2 is SNEGSKA (reference sequence). The CDR3 extends over 18 amino acids. The V gene end was trimmed by 0 bases and the J gene end by 0 bases; junction bases not matched to a gene: 8. The CDR3 sequence is CSAREGGSGGASYNEQFF. In nucleotides, the CDR3 is TGCAGTGCTAGAGAGGGCGGAAGCGGGGGGGCCTCCTACAATGAGCAGTTCTTC.

This rearrangement joins TRBV11-2 to TRBJ2-1, with 9 bases aligning to TRBD2. V lost 6 bases to trimming and J lost 3 bases; unmatched junction nucleotides: 12. The CDR3 is 17 amino acids. Looked up from germline, CDR1 is SGHAT and CDR2 is FQNNGV. This chain's CDR3 is CASRTGRAGGVYNEQFF. The DNA for the CDR3 is TGTGCCAGCAGGACAGGACGAGCGGGAGGAGTCTACAATGAGCAGTTCTTC.